What follows describes a single TCR beta chain. The source of the sample is a study of somatic mutations in cytotoxic T cells in rheumatoid arthritis. Study information: Flow cytometry sorted some V beta antibody-stained T-cell populations to nearly 100% purity, V beta1+ cells among them being sequenced for TCRB.

CDR3 length equals 15 residues. CDR1 is PRHDT and CDR2 is FYEKMQ in the germline V gene (reference sequence). As originally analysed: Patient CD8+ clones exceeding 1% seldom corresponded to published virus-specific TCRB sequences. TCRdb's table, derived via immunoSEQ multiplex PCR, lists solely in-frame clones and lacks some. The V and J calls and clone size are taken from that table; D and trimming were inferred from the DNA. The profile shows about 20,000 clones, 85% of them singletons. This chain links TRBV13 with TRBJ2-5; perhaps TRBD2 as D (6 bases). The DNA matches TRBJ2-7 better at its end, which makes the J call doubtful. This TCR was recovered from a middle-aged woman with rheumatoid arthritis. Sequenced sample: CD8+ T cells sorted from blood. The CDR3 bases are TGTGCCAGCGGGTTCACGGGGGAGAGCTCCTACGAGCAGTACTTC. Protein sequence: CASGFTGESSYEQYF.